This T cell receptor (beta chain) was observed in a study of blood T cell repertoires in COVID-19. About the study: The samples span acute and convalescent COVID-19 from the United States, Italy and Spain. Nucleic acid was either cDNA or gDNA, and it came from T cells, B-cell-depleted T cells, or PBMCs.

The CDR3 totals 11 residues. V lost 7 bases, J lost 6 bases, and 7 bases lay in between. Germline CDR1 MNHEY, CDR2 SVGAGI. The authors' processing: Quantification of nucleated cells was approximated via reference gene primer amplification. The table came from immunoSEQ multiplex PCR; TCRdb's copy has only in-frame clones and leaves some out. V, J and clone size derive from that table, while D and trimming were established from the DNA sequence. The sample lists approximately 68,000 clones; approximately 87% were seen once. This sequence joins TRBV6-5 and TRBJ2-4; D call uncertain. The sequenced sample consisted of peripheral blood. The source of this sequence is a man in his fifties with active COVID-19. CDR3 region: CASTSGNIQYF. The DNA of the CDR3 is TGTGCCAGCACATCGGGAAACATTCAGTACTTC.